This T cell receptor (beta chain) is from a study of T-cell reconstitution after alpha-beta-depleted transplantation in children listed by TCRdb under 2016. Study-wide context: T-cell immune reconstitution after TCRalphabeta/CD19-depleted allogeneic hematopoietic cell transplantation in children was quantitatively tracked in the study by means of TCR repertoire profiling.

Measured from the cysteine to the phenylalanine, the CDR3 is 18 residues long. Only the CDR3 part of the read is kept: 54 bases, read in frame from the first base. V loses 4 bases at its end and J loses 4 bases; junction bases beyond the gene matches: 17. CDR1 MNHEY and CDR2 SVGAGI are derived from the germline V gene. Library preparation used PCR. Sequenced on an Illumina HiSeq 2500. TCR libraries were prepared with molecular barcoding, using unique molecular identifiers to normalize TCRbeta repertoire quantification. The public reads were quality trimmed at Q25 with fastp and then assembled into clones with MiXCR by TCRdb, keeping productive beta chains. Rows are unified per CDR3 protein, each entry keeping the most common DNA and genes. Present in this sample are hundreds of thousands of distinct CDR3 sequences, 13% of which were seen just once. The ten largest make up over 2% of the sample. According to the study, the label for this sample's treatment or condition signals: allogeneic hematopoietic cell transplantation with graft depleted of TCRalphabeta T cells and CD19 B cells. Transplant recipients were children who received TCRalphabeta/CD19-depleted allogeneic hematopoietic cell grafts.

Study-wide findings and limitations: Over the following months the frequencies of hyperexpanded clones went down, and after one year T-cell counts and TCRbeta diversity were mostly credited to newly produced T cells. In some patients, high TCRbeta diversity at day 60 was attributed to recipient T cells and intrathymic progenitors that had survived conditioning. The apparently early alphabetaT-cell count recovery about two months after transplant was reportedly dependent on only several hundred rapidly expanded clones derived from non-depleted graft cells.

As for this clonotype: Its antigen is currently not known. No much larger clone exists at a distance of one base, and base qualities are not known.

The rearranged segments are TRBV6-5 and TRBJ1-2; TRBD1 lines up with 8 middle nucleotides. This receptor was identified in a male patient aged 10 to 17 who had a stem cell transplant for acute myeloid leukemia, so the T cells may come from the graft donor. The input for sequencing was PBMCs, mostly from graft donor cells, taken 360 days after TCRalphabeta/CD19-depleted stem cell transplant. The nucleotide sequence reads TGTGCCAGCAGTTTCGGGTACGACCGGGACAGGATAATCTATGGCTACACCTTC. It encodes CASSFGYDRDRIIYGYTF.